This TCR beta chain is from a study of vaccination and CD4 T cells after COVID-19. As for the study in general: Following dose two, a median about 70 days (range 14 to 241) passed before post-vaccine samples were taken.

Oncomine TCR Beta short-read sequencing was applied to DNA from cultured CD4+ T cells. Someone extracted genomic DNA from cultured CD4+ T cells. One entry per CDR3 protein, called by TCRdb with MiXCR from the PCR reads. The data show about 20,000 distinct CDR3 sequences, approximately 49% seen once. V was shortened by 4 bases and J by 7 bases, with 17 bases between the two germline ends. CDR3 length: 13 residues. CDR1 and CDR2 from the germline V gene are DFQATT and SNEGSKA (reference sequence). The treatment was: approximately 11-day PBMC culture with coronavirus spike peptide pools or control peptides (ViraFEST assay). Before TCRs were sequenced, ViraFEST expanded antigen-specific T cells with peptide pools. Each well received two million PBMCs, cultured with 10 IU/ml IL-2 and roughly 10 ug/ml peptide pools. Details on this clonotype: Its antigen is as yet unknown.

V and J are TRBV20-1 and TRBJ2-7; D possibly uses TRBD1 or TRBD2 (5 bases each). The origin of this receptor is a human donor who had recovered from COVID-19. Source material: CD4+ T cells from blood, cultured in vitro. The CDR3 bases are TGCAGTGCTACCGGACAAGGGTCGGGGGAGCAGTACTTC. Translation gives CSATGQGSGEQYF.